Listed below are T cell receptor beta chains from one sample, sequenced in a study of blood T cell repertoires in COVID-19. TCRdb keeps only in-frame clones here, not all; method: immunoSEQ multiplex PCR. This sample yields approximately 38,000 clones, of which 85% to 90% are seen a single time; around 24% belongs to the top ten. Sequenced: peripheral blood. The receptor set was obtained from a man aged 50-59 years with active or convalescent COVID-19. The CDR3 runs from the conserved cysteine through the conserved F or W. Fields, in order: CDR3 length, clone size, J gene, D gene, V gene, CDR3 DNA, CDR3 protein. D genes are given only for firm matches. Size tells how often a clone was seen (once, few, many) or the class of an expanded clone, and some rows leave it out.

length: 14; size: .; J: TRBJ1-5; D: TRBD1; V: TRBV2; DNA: TGTGCCAGATCCGGGACAGGGTCGAGTCAGCCCCAGCATTTT; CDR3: CARSGTGSSQPQHF
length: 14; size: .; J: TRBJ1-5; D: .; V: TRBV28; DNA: TGTGCCAGCACCGGTACAGGGCGGCGACAGCCCCAGCATTTT; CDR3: CASTGTGRRQPQHF
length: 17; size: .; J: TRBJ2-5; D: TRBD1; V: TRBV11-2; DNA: TGTGCCAGCAGACCCGGAGGGGACAGGGCTTTTCAAGAGACCCAGTACTTC; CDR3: CASRPGGDRAFQETQYF
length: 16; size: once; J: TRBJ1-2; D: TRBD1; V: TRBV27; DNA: TGTGCCAGCAGTTTGGCTGGACAGGGGAGTATCTATGGCTACACCTTC; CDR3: CASSLAGQGSIYGYTF
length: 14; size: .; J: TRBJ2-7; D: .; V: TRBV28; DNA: TGTGCCAGCAGTTTAAGGTGGGAGCGGAACGAGCAGTACTTC; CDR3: CASSLRWERNEQYF
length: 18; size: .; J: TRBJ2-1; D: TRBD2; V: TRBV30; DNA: TGTGCCTGGAGTGAAACTTTGGGACTAGCGGGCGTGGGAAATGAGCAGTTCTTC; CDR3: CAWSETLGLAGVGNEQFF
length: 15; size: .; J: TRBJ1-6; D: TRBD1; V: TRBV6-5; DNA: TGTGCCAGCAGGACAGGGCCGACGTATAATTCACCCCTCCACTTT; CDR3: CASRTGPTYNSPLHF
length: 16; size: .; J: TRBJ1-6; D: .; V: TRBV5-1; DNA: TGCGCCAGCAGCCCACAGGGACACGGCGCTAATTCACCCCTCCACTTT; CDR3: CASSPQGHGANSPLHF
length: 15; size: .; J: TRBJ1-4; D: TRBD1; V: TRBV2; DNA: TGTGCCGGACAGGGAAACCTCGCAACTAATGAAAAACTGTTTTTT; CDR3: CAGQGNLATNEKLFF
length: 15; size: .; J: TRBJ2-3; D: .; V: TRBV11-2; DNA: TGTGCCAGCAGCTTAGTAGGGGGGGCAGGGGATACGCAGTATTTT; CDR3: CASSLVGGAGDTQYF
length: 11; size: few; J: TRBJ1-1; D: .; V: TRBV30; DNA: TGTGCCTGGGCCCGGGGCACTGAAGCTTTCTTT; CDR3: CAWARGTEAFF
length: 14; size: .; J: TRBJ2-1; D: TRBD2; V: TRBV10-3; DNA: TGTGCCATCAGTGAAGGGACTAGCGGTCCTGAGCAGTTCTTC; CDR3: CAISEGTSGPEQFF
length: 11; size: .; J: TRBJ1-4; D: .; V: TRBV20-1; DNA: TGCAGTGGGCGGTTGCGTGAAAAACTGTTTTTT; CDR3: CSGRLREKLFF
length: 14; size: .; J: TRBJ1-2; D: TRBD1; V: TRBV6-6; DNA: TGTGCCAGCAGCCCGGGACAGGGAACGGGTGGCTACACCTTC; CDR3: CASSPGQGTGGYTF
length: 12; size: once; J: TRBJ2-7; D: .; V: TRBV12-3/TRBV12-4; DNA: TGTGCCAGCAGAACCACAGGGTTGGAGCAGTACTTC; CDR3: CASRTTGLEQYF
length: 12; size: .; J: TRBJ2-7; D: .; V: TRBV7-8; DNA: TGTGCCAGCAGCGGGACTGGCTACGAGCAGTACTTC; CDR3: CASSGTGYEQYF
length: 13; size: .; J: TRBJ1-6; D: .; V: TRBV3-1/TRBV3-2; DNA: TGTGCCAGCAGCCAACGCGCGAATTCACCCCTCCACTTT; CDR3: CASSQRANSPLHF
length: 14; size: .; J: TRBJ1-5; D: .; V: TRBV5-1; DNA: TGCGCCAGCAGCTTGGCCGGGGGGAATCAGCCCCAGCATTTT; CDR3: CASSLAGGNQPQHF
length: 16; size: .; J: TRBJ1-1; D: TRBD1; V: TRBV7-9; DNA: TGTGCCAGCAGCGGCTGGACAGGGAGTCTGAACACTGAAGCTTTCTTT; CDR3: CASSGWTGSLNTEAFF
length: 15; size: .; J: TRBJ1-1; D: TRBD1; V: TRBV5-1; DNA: TGCGCCAGCAGCCTCACGGGACAGGGGGACACTGAAGCTTTCTTT; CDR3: CASSLTGQGDTEAFF
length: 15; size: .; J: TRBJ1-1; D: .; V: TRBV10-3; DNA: TGTGCCATCAGTGAGTTCAGGACATCGAACACTGAAGCTTTCTTT; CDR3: CAISEFRTSNTEAFF
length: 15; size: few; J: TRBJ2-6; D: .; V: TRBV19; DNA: TGTGCCAGTAGCCCGGGGGGCGTGGGGGCCAACGTCCTGACTTTC; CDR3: CASSPGGVGANVLTF
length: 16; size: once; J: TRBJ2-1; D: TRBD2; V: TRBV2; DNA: TGTGCCAGCAGTTCTCCCTGGGGACTAGGTTACAATGAGCAGTTCTTC; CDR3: CASSSPWGLGYNEQFF
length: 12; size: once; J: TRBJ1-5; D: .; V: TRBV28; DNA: TGTGCCAGCAGTTACTTAAATCAGCCCCAGCATTTT; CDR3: CASSYLNQPQHF
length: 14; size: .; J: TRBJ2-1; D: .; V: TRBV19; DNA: TGTGCCAGTTCGTCGTGGGAGAGTAACAATGAGCAGTTCTTC; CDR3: CASSSWESNNEQFF
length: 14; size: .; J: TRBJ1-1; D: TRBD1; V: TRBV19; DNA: TGTGCCATCCGGGACAGGGTGGGGGGTACTGAAGCTTTCTTT; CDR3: CAIRDRVGGTEAFF
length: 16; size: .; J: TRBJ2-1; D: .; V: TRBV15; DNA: TGTGCCACCAGCAGAGGATATGGACAGACGTTCAATGAGCAGTTCTTC; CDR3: CATSRGYGQTFNEQFF
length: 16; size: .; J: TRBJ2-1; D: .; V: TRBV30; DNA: TGTGCCTGGTCGCGAGCTAGAAATTTGGTCTACAATGAGCAGTTCTTC; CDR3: CAWSRARNLVYNEQFF
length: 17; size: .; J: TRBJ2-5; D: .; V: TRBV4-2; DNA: TGTGCCAGCAGCCAACTCACGGGTGTGAGAAACCAAGAGACCCAGTACTTC; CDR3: CASSQLTGVRNQETQYF
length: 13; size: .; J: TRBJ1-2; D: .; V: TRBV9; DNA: TGTGCCAGCAGCCCTCGGGGAGCGAATGGCTACACCTTC; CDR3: CASSPRGANGYTF
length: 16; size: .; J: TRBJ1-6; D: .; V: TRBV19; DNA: TGTGCCAGTAGTGAGCCCTCGACAGGTCTCAATTCACCCCTCCACTTT; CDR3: CASSEPSTGLNSPLHF
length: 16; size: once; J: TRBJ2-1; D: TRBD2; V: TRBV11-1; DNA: TGTGCCAGCAGCCCGCCGGGACTAGCTGCCTACAATGAGCAGTTCTTC; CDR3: CASSPPGLAAYNEQFF
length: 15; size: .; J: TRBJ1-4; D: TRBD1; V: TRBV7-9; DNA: TGTGCCAGCAACAAACCGGGACAGCCTAATGAAAAACTGTTTTTT; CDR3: CASNKPGQPNEKLFF
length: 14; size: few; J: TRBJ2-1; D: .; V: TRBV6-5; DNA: TGTGCCAGCAGGGAGAGGGGGGGTAACAATGAGCAGTTCTTC; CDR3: CASRERGGNNEQFF
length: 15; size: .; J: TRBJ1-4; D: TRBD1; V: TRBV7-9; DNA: TGTGCCAGCAGCCTACTGGGGACAGGGAATGAAAAACTGTTTTTT; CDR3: CASSLLGTGNEKLFF
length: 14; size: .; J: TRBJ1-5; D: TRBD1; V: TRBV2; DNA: TGTGCCAGCAGTGGACAGGGGGGAAATCAGCCCCAGCATTTT; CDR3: CASSGQGGNQPQHF
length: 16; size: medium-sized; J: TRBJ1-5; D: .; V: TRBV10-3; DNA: TGTGCCATCAGTGAGGAGGGACTCCAGGCCGGTCAGCCCCAGCATTTT; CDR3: CAISEEGLQAGQPQHF
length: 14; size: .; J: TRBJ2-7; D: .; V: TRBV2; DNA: TGTGCCAGCAGTGGGTCCGAGCTCTCCTACGAGCAGTACTTC; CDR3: CASSGSELSYEQYF
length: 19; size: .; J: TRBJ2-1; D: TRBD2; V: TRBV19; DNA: TGTGCCAGTAGTATAGAGGGACTAGCGGGAGGGCCGGCCTACAATGAGCAGTTCTTC; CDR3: CASSIEGLAGGPAYNEQFF
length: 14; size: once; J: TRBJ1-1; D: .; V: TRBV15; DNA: TGTGCCACCAGCAGAGATGGGGGAGGCACTGAAGCTTTCTTT; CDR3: CATSRDGGGTEAFF
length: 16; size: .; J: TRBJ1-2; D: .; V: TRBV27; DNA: TGTGCCAGCAGTTTCTCCCCAGGTGGAATGGGCTATGGCTACACCTTC; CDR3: CASSFSPGGMGYGYTF
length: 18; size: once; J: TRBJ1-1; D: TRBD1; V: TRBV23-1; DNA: TGCGCCAGCAGTCAATCGGTCCGGGACAGGGAGGTTGGCACTGAAGCTTTCTTT; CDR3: CASSQSVRDREVGTEAFF
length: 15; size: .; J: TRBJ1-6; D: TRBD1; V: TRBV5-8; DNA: TGTGCCAGCAGCTTGAGGACAGGGCCTAGTTCACCCCTCCACTTT; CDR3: CASSLRTGPSSPLHF
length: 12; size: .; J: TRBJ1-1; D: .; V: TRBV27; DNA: TGTGCCAGCAGGGACAGGAACACTGAAGCTTTCTTT; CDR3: CASRDRNTEAFF
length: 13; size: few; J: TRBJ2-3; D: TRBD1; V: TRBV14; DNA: TGTGCCAGCAGCCGTAACAGGGGGTATACGCAGTATTTT; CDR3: CASSRNRGYTQYF
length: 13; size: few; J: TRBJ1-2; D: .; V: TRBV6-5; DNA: TGTGCCAGCTCTAGGGCGGGGAACTATGGCTACACCTTC; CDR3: CASSRAGNYGYTF
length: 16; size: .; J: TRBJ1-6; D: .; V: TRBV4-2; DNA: TGTGCCAGCAGCGGAGCGGCGGGCTCCTATAATTCACCCCTCCACTTT; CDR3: CASSGAAGSYNSPLHF
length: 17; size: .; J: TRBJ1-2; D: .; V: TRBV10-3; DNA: TGTGCCATCAGTGAGTCGAGTATTTTGGGGGCTGGCTATGGCTACACCTTC; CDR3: CAISESSILGAGYGYTF
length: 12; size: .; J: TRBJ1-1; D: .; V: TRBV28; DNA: TGTGCCAGCCAGGCGCTGAACACTGAAGCTTTCTTT; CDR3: CASQALNTEAFF
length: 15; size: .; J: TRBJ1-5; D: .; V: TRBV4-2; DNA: TGTGCCAGCAGCCAAGGGGGCGCAGGCAATCAGCCCCAGCATTTT; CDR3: CASSQGGAGNQPQHF
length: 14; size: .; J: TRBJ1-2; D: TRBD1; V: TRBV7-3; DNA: TGTGCCAGCAGCTTAACGACAGGGGGCTCTGGCTACACCTTC; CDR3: CASSLTTGGSGYTF
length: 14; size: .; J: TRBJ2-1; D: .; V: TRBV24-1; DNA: TGTGCCACCAGTGATTTTTCGAGCTCCTGGGAGCAGTTCTTC; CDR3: CATSDFSSSWEQFF
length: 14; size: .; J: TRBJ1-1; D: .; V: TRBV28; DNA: TGTGCCAGCAGGCCCTTACAGGGAGACACTGAAGCTTTCTTT; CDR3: CASRPLQGDTEAFF
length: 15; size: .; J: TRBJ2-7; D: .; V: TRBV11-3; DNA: TGTGCCAGCAGCTCCCCCAGGGGAAAAGGTATCGAGCAGTACTTC; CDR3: CASSSPRGKGIEQYF
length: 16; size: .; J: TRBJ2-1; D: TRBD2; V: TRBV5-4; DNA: TGTGCCAGCAGCCCCAGTAAGTGGGAGGGCGACAATGAGCAGTTCTTC; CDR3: CASSPSKWEGDNEQFF
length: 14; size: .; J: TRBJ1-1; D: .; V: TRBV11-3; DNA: TGTGCCAGCAGCCACCCTACAGGCCCCACTGAAGCTTTCTTT; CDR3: CASSHPTGPTEAFF